Below, one T cell receptor beta chain is given with its context. A much larger clonotype is one base distant, so this may be a read error. The record originates from a study of T cells in Graves' hyperthyroidism and ophthalmopathy. CDR3 length: 18 amino acids. In germline, CDR1 is MGHDK, CDR2 SYGVNS. Clinical symptoms, serum thyroxine and TRAb, thyroid ultrasound and orbital computed tomography together formed the diagnostic basis. Regions amplified from RNA transcripts were the TCR beta CDR3 regions. The HTBI primer set was used in a first-round RT-PCR of the TCR CDR3. TCRdb re-analysed the multiplex PCR reads in MiXCR, keeping a single row per CDR3 protein. The sample has about 260,000 distinct CDR3 sequences, around 17% seen once.

The clonotype comes from a woman aged 18 to 35 with Graves' ophthalmopathy. The chain is built from TRBV25-1 and TRBJ1-2; 9 bases are shared with TRBD1. The material sequenced was blood. The chain's CDR3 is CASSEYIVRTGESYGHTF. CDR3 nucleotides: TGTGCCAGCAGTGAATATATTGTGAGGACAGGGGAATCCTATGGCCACACCTTC.